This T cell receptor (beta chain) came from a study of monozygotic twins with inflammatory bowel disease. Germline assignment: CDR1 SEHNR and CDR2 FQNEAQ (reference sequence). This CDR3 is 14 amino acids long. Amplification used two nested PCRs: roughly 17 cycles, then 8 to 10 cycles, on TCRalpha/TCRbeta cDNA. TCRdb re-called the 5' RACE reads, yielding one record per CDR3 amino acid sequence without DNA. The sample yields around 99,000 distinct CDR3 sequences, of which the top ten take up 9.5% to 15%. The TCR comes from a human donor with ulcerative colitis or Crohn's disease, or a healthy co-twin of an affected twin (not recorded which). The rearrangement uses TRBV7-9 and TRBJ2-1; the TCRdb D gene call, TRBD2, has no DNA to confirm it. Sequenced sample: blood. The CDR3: CASSLGENRNEQFF.